Each of the 31 T cell receptor beta chains below was sequenced from the same sample in a study of shared T cell receptors in the human thymus. TCRdb keeps only in-frame clones here, not all; method: immunoSEQ multiplex PCR. The sample records 600,000 or so clones, approximately 89% being singletons. These same records also appear under a second study, on human thymus T cells.

The sequenced sample was thymocytes. These receptor sequences come from a boy in the first two years of life with a congenital heart defect.

This clone was counted a single time. CDR3 region: CASGPGLSSGANVLTF. CDR3 nucleotides: TGTGCTAGTGGCCCCGGACTGTCCTCTGGGGCCAACGTCCTGACTTTC. The chain has TRBV12-5 and TRBJ2-6; D might be TRBD2 (5 bases). This CDR3 has 16 residues. Germline CDR1 LGHNT, CDR2 FRNRAP. V lost 6 bases and J lost 0, with 12 bases in between.

V and J are TRBV28 and TRBJ2-7, with 14 bases that match TRBD2. Germline V gives CDR1 MDHEN, CDR2 SYDVKM. CDR3 size: 19 residues. V lost 2 bases, J lost 6 bases, and 15 bases stayed unmatched. Here the CDR3 DNA reads TGTGCCAGCAGTTTAAGAGGCATGACTAGCGGGAGGGTTAGGGCCGAGCAGTACTTC. It yields the protein CASSLRGMTSGRVRAEQYF.

This clone was observed a few times. The chain has TRBV19 and TRBJ1-1, with 7 bases lining up with TRBD1. After removal of 10 bases from V and 3 bases from J, the junction contained 8 bases not matched to a gene. The CDR3 has 13 amino acids. From germline, CDR1 is LNHDA and CDR2 SQIVND (reference sequence). CDR3 in DNA: TGTGCCAAAGAAGGACAGGTATACACTGAAGCTTTCTTT. It translates to CAKEGQVYTEAFF.

This clone was observed a single time. The V call is TRBV9, the J call TRBJ2-1; the match to TRBD2 covers 7 bases. CDR1 and CDR2 from the germline V gene are SGDLS and YYNGEE. V gave up 2 bases and J gave up 9 bases; unmatched junction bases: 8. This CDR3 region has 14 residues. CDR3 bases: TGTGCCAGCAGCGTGGGTGAAGGGAGGGTTGAGCAGTTCTTC. It specifies CASSVGEGRVEQFF.

This chain connects TRBV5-8 to TRBJ1-1, with 10 bases matching TRBD1. Germline V gene sequence: CDR1 SGHTS, CDR2 YDEGEE. Trimming removed 2 bases from V and 7 bases from J; junction bases left unmatched: 5. The CDR3 extends over 14 amino acids. The CDR3 reads CASSFAGTGDEAFF. The CDR3 DNA follows: TGTGCCAGCAGCTTTGCCGGGACAGGGGATGAAGCTTTCTTT.

This chain joins TRBV28 and TRBJ1-1, with TRBD1 identical over 7 bases. The CDR3 runs to 14 residues. Trimming removed 7 bases from V and 4 bases from J; junction bases left unmatched: 9. Germline V gene lookup returns CDR1 MDHEN and CDR2 SYDVKM. The CDR3 protein is CASTETGSGTEAFF. The DNA of the CDR3 is TGTGCCAGCACCGAGACAGGGTCCGGCACTGAAGCTTTCTTT.

CDR3: CASSFPPRNEQFF. The DNA for the CDR3 is TGTGCCAGCAGTTTTCCCCCGAGGAATGAGCAGTTCTTC. V usage is TRBV28 and J usage is TRBJ2-1; D is unclear. In germline, CDR1 is MDHEN, CDR2 SYDVKM. The CDR3 has 13 amino acids. V shed 3 bases and J shed 7 bases, with 10 bases lying between them.

The chain combines TRBV4-2 with TRBJ2-7; 9 nucleotides line up with TRBD1. Germline V gene lookup returns CDR1 LGHNA and CDR2 YNFKEQ. The CDR3 is 20 residues long. Trimming removed 1 base from V and 1 base from J; junction bases left unmatched: 17. The CDR3, as DNA: TGTGCCAGCAGCCAAGGGGTAAAGGAGAGGGACAGGGAAGGGTCCTACGAGCAGTACTTC. Amino acids: CASSQGVKERDREGSYEQYF.

This chain uses TRBV4-3 with TRBJ1-4; maybe TRBD1 (6 bases). Germline V gene sequence: CDR1 LGHNA, CDR2 YSLEER. Trimming took off 1 base at V and 0 bases at J, with 6 bases between the two ends. The CDR3 length is 15 residues. The CDR3 DNA reads as TGCGCCAGCAGCCAAGGGACAGCAACTAATGAAAAACTGTTTTTT. It is translated as CASSQGTATNEKLFF.

This chain connects TRBV6-5 to TRBJ1-5; 9 nucleotides align to TRBD1. V dropped 6 bases and J dropped 6; count of bases not matched to a gene: 6. Germline values: CDR1 MNHEY, CDR2 SVGAGI. This CDR3 has 14 amino acids. CDR3 sequence: CASRLRQGGQPQHF. CDR3 coding DNA: TGTGCCAGCAGATTAAGACAGGGGGGTCAGCCCCAGCATTTT.

V and J are TRBV5-1 and TRBJ2-7; 7 bases fit TRBD2. The germline V gene has CDR1 SGHRS and CDR2 YFSETQ. The CDR3 sequence is 14 residues long. V dropped 4 bases and J dropped 1; count of bases not matched to a gene: 5. Here the CDR3 reads CASSPSGLSYEQYF. The CDR3 DNA sequence: TGCGCCAGCAGCCCCTCGGGACTATCCTACGAGCAGTACTTC.

The chain combines TRBV19 with TRBJ1-5; the match to TRBD1 covers 7 bases. The V and J ends lost 3 bases and 0 bases, in that order; junction bases with no gene match: 11. Germline V gene sequence: CDR1 LNHDA, CDR2 SQIVND (reference sequence). The CDR3 spans 18 residues. DNA for the CDR3: TGTGCCAGTAGTATGTGGCGACAGGGTCTTCCTAGCAATCAGCCCCAGCATTTT. It codes for CASSMWRQGLPSNQPQHF.

The chain employs TRBV5-6 and TRBJ2-7, with TRBD2 matching over 8 bases. V lost 4 bases to trimming and J lost 5 bases; unmatched junction nucleotides: 14. CDR1 is SGHDT, CDR2 YYEEEE, per germline. There are 16 residues in the CDR3. Here the CDR3 reads CASSRPGRTSYDEQYF. The CDR3 coding sequence is TGTGCCAGCAGCCGTCCTGGGAGGACTAGCTACGACGAGCAGTACTTC.

This chain connects TRBV28 to TRBJ2-2; the match to TRBD2 covers 9 bases. Per the germline V gene, CDR1 is MDHEN and CDR2 is SYDVKM. The CDR3 extends over 16 amino acids. V lost 6 bases to trimming and J lost 6 bases; unmatched junction nucleotides: 11. DNA for the CDR3: TGTGCCAGCAGAACAAGCCTAGCGGGATTGGCCGGGGAGCTGTTTTTT. Residues: CASRTSLAGLAGELFF.

Only one count was recorded for this clone. CDR3 loop: CASSSDRYNQPQHF. CDR3 sequence (DNA): TGTGCCAGCAGTTCGGACAGATACAATCAGCCCCAGCATTTT. This chain uses TRBV6-5 with TRBJ1-5, with D possibly being TRBD1 (6 bases). The germline V and J ends were trimmed by 4 bases and 3 bases, with 10 bases remaining between them. There are 14 residues in the CDR3. CDR1 is MNHEY, CDR2 SVGAGI, per germline.

The gene calls are TRBV11-2 and TRBJ2-3; maybe TRBD1 (5 bases). CDR1 and CDR2 (germline): SGHAT, FQNNGV. The CDR3 spans 16 residues. V lost 2 bases and J 2 bases, leaving 14 bases between the germline ends. CDR3 coding DNA: TGTGCCAGCAGCTTACCGCCACAGGCCAACACAGATACGCAGTATTTT. It codes for CASSLPPQANTDTQYF.

This rearrangement joins TRBV11-3 to TRBJ2-5; tentative D call: TRBD1 (7 bases). With 3 bases removed from V and 2 bases from J, the gap between germline ends came to 13 bases. The germline V gene has CDR1 SGHNT and CDR2 YENEEA. CDR3 size: 15 residues. For the CDR3, the DNA is TGTGCCAGCAGCTTCGGGGGACAGACTCAAGAGACCCAGTACTTC. Amino acids: CASSFGGQTQETQYF.

This chain joins TRBV4-3 and TRBJ2-7; 11 bases align to TRBD2. Per germline, CDR1 LGHNA and CDR2 YSLEER. The CDR3 runs 17 residues. Trimming removed 0 bases from V and 6 bases from J; junction bases left unmatched: 10. The CDR3 nucleotides read TGCGCCAGCAGCCAAGATAGGGGGCCCGGGACTAGCGGCGAGCAGTACTTC. Translation gives CASSQDRGPGTSGEQYF.

As regards this clone: Its ends do not fully match the called genes, so a read error is possible. This same CDR3 is encoded by further DNA sequences in the sample. This sequence joins TRBV28 and TRBJ1-6; 7 nucleotides match TRBD1. There are 15 residues in the CDR3. Germline CDR1 MDHEN, CDR2 SYDVKM. The CDR3 DNA sequence: TGTGCCAGCAGTAACCCCCGGGACAGCAATTCCCCCCTCCACTTT. Amino acid sequence: CASSNPRDSNSPLHF. The entire variable domain, with the rest obtained from reference TRBV28 and TRBJ1-6, is as follows: DVKVTQSSRYLVKRTGEKVFLECVQDMDHENMFWYRQDPGLGLRLIYFSYDVKMKEKGDIPEGYSVSREKKERFSLILESASTNQTSMYLCASSNPRDSNSPLHFGNGTRLTVT.

This chain joins TRBV28 and TRBJ1-1, with D perhaps matching TRBD1 (5 bases). Germline lookup yields CDR1 MDHEN and CDR2 SYDVKM. The CDR3 loop spans 13 amino acids. Trimming removed 5 bases at V and 7 bases at J, with 14 bases between. In DNA form, the CDR3 reads TGTGCCAGCAGTCTGGGGGGGGTGATTGAAGCTTTCTTT. It yields the protein CASSLGGVIEAFF.

The rearrangement joins TRBV6-1 to TRBJ2-7; possible D gene TRBD2, 6 bases. V shed 4 bases and J shed 3 bases, with 13 bases lying between them. In germline, CDR1 is MNHNS, CDR2 SASEGT. The CDR3 has 14 amino acids. The CDR3 DNA reads as TGTGCCAGCAGTGTTAATCAGGGAGGCTACGAGCAGTACTTC. The encoded protein is CASSVNQGGYEQYF.

This clone was found once. This chain links TRBV7-9 with TRBJ1-5; D is unresolved. Germline CDR1 SEHNR, CDR2 FQNEAQ (reference sequence). Trimming stripped 4 bases from V and 5 bases from J, with 12 bases between. The CDR3 is made up of 14 amino acids. The CDR3 DNA reads as TGTGCCAGCAGCTCAACCGAGAGCGATCAGCCCCAGCATTTT. The encoded protein is CASSSTESDQPQHF.

The chain combines TRBV28 with TRBJ2-1, with 11 positions matching TRBD2. This CDR3 is 18 amino acids long. Germline V lookup: CDR1 MDHEN, CDR2 SYDVKM. The ends lost 5 bases at V and 11 bases at J; junction bases unmatched: 20. The CDR3 loop reads CASSPQPTGATSGGQQFF. CDR3 in DNA: TGTGCCAGCAGTCCCCAACCCACAGGGGCAACTAGCGGGGGACAGCAGTTCTTC.

The V and J genes are TRBV28 and TRBJ1-2, with a tentative D call TRBD1 (6 bases). The CDR3 covers 13 residues. V lost 8 bases to trimming and J lost 4 bases, with 14 bases between them. In germline, CDR1 is MDHEN, CDR2 SYDVKM. CDR3 sequence (DNA): TGTGCCAGCCGGGACACACCTCTCTATGGCTACACCTTC. Its protein is CASRDTPLYGYTF.

The gene calls are TRBV7-2 and TRBJ2-1; D gene ambiguous. The germline gives CDR1 SGHTA, CDR2 FQGNSA. The CDR3 totals 14 residues. Trimming stripped 6 bases from V and 9 bases from J, with 18 bases between. The CDR3 region has the DNA TGTGCCAGCAGTCTGGGTGGCCCCCCGGGTGAGCAGTTCTTC. Protein: CASSLGGPPGEQFF.

V is TRBV30 and J is TRBJ2-1; a possible D gene is TRBD1 (6 bases). The CDR3 consists of 15 residues. The V and J ends lost 0 bases and 5 bases respectively, with 14 bases between them. Germline lookup yields CDR1 GTSNPN and CDR2 SVGIG (reference sequence). CDR3 bases: TGTGCCTGGAGTGTACAGGGATCGCCAAACAATGAGCAGTTCTTC. Its translation: CAWSVQGSPNNEQFF. Filled out from reference TRBV30 and TRBJ2-1, the complete variable domain reads SQTIHQWPATLVQPVGSPLSLECTVEGTSNPNLYWYRQAAGRGLQLLFYSVGIGQISSEVPQNLSASRPQDRQFILSSKKLLLSDSGFYLCAWSVQGSPNNEQFFGPGTRLTVL.

The rearrangement uses TRBV21-1 and TRBJ1-6. TRBV21-1 is a pseudogene segment. CDR3 length: 14 residues. The CDR3 DNA reads TGTGCCAGCAGCAAATCACAGGGAGGGTCACCCCTCCACTTT. Its translation: CASSKSQGGSPLHF.

This chain links TRBV7-6 with TRBJ2-3, with TRBD2 identical over 14 bases. This CDR3 has 18 amino acids. The germline CDR1 and CDR2 sequences are SGHVS and FNYEAQ. V trimming: 5 bases; J trimming: 2 bases; junction bases outside the gene matches: 9. Here the CDR3 reads CASSRWTSGGTITDTQYF. The CDR3 nucleotides are TGTGCCAGCAGCCGCTGGACTAGCGGGGGGACTATCACAGATACGCAGTATTTT.

The V gene is TRBV9, the J gene TRBJ2-6, with D perhaps matching TRBD1 (5 bases). This CDR3 comprises 15 residues. Germline lookup yields CDR1 SGDLS and CDR2 YYNGEE. Trimming left V 0 bases short and J 2 bases short, with 6 bases between. The chain's CDR3 is CASSVEDTGANVLTF. As DNA, the CDR3 is TGTGCCAGCAGCGTAGAGGACACTGGGGCCAACGTCCTGACTTTC.

Only a few counts were recorded for this clone. The chain uses TRBV4-3 and TRBJ2-1; 9 bases align to TRBD2. The CDR3 is 19 residues long. Looked up from germline, CDR1 is LGHNA and CDR2 is YSLEER. The trim removed 2 bases at V and 1 base at J, leaving 12 bases unmatched. The CDR3 DNA reads TGCGCCAGCAGCCAAATCCGTATTAGCGGGAGTGTGTCCTACAATGAGCAGTTCTTC. This translates into CASSQIRISGSVSYNEQFF.

The chain has TRBV6-6 and TRBJ1-1, with D possibly matching TRBD1 (5 bases). The CDR3 loop spans 14 amino acids. The germline V gene has CDR1 MNHNY and CDR2 SVGAGI (reference sequence). Trimming removed 2 bases at V and 8 bases at J, with 15 bases between. CDR3 in DNA: TGTGCCAGCAGTTACCCAGGGAATGGCGCCGAAGCTTTCTTT. Amino acid sequence: CASSYPGNGAEAFF.